This T cell receptor (beta chain) is from a study of blood T cell repertoires in COVID-19. Study in general: The United States, Italy and Spain were the sources of the acute and convalescent COVID-19 samples. Sample material is recorded as cDNA or gDNA derived from T cells, B-cell-depleted T cells, or PBMCs.

Patients in Seattle were enrolled during active infection, then followed longitudinally. Original handling: Reference gene primer amplification yielded estimated nucleated cell counts. Assay used: immunoSEQ multiplex PCR; TCRdb lists only in-frame clones, some missing. D and trimming come from the DNA, and the V and J calls and clone size come from that table. The table lists roughly 16,000 clones, around nine tenths of them singletons. Trimming removed 0 bases from V and 5 bases from J, with 11 bases in between. Germline V gives CDR1 LGHNA, CDR2 YSLEER. CDR3 length equals 15 residues. What was sequenced was peripheral blood. The rearrangement uses TRBV4-3 and TRBJ2-1; D is undetermined. The sequence derives from an elderly woman with COVID-19, enrolled during active disease. CDR3 sequence reads: CASSQDGRTNNEQFF. CDR3 nucleotide sequence: TGCGCCAGCAGCCAAGATGGCCGAACCAACAATGAGCAGTTCTTC.